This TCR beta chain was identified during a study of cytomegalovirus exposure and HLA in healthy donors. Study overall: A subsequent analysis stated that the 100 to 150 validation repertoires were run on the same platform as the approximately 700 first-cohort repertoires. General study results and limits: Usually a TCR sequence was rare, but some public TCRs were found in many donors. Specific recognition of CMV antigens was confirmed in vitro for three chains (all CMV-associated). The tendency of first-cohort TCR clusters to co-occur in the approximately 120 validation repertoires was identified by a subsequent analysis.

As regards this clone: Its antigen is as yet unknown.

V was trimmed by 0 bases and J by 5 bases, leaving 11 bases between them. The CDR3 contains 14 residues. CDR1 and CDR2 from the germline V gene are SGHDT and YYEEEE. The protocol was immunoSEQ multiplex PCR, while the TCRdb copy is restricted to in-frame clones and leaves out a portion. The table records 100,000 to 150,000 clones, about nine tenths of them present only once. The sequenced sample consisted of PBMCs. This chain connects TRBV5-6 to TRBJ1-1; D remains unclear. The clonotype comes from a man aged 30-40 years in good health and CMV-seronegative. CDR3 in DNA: TGTGCCAGCAGCTTGGCGGTTTCGTATACTGAAGCTTTCTTT. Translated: CASSLAVSYTEAFF.